A single count supports the clone carrying this T cell receptor beta chain. V trimming: 4 bases; J trimming: 3 bases; junction bases outside the gene matches: 5. The CDR3 runs to 15 residues. Looked up from germline, CDR1 is LGHNA and CDR2 is YSLEER. This record belongs to a study of shared clonotypes between healthy human individuals. Sequencing used immunoSEQ multiplex PCR; TCRdb keeps in-frame clones, though not all of them. Found here are more than 850,000 clones, around 78% of them singletons; the top ten hold approximately 0.56%. CD4+ cells underwent separation, giving CD45RA+ naive and CD45RA-negative memory subsets.

Material for sequencing was memory CD4+ T cells from PBMCs. Subset here: CD45RA-negative fraction. This chain links TRBV4-3 with TRBJ2-1; 8 nucleotides match TRBD2. The TCR comes from a man aged 18-30 years in good health. Some clones in this sample may be carry-over from other donors' samples. Here the CDR3 DNA reads TGCGCCAGCAGCCGCGAGCGGGGGTTCTACAATGAGCAGTTCTTC. Its translation: CASSRERGFYNEQFF.